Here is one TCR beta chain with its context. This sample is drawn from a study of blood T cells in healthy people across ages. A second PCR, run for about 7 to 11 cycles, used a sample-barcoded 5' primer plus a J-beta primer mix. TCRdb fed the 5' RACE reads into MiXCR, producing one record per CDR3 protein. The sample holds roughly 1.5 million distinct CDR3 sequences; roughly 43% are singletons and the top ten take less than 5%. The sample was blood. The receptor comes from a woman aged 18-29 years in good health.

CDR3 nucleotide sequence: TGTGCCAGCAGCCAAGCTCCTGGACGGAACATTAACTATGGCTACACCTTC. Translating it yields CASSQAPGRNINYGYTF. This chain joins TRBV4-2 and TRBJ1-2; D ambiguous. Germline CDR1 reads LGHNA; CDR2 reads YNFKEQ. Trimming stripped 1 base from V and 1 base from J, with 16 bases between. This CDR3 has 17 amino acids.